This T cell receptor beta chain stems from a study of OX40 agonist ivuxolimab in advanced cancers. Study details: A male proportion of about 84% was recorded, with mean age approximately 57 years and range roughly 23 to 79.

Turning to this clone: What it recognizes is unknown. Additional DNA sequences in this sample encode the identical CDR3.

Overall study results and limits: CD8+ T cells averaged more expanded clones than CD4+. Antigen specificity remained undetermined for the expanded peripheral T cells.

Method: immunoSEQ multiplex PCR; TCRdb's copy keeps in-frame clones and lacks some. The repertoire consists of 65,000 to 90,000 clones, with about 80% occurring once and the leading ten covering about 2.7%. Trimming took off 3 bases at V and 7 bases at J, with 7 bases between the two ends. Germline V gives CDR1 SEHNR, CDR2 FQNEAQ (reference sequence). This CDR3 spans 12 amino acids. The sample consisted of CD4+ or CD8+ T cells sorted from blood, taken in a trial of the OX40 agonist ivuxolimab. This sequence originates from an adult with an advanced solid tumor such as melanoma, head and neck, liver or kidney cancer. This chain joins TRBV7-9 and TRBJ1-5; no clear D gene. CDR3 sequence reads: CASSLEGQPQHF. DNA for the CDR3: TGTGCCAGCAGCTTGGAAGGCCAGCCCCAGCATTTT.